The 25 T cell receptor beta chains below come from one sample, sequenced in a study of blood T cell repertoires in COVID-19. Libraries were prepared by immunoSEQ multiplex PCR; TCRdb keeps only in-frame clonotypes and omits some of them. The profile shows about 250,000 clones, 80% to 85% of them singletons. Sequences were obtained from peripheral blood. These receptors originate from a woman aged 35 to 49 who had recovered from COVID-19.

The rearrangement joins TRBV10-3 to TRBJ2-3; 8 positions agree with TRBD2. This CDR3 contains 15 residues. V was pared by 2 bases and J by 6 bases, with 7 bases of the junction left unmatched. In germline, CDR1 is ENHRY, CDR2 SYGVKD. The chain's CDR3 is CAISEQRGLGDTQYF. The CDR3 DNA follows: TGTGCCATCAGTGAGCAGCGGGGGCTTGGTGATACGCAGTATTTT.

The chain couples TRBV2 to TRBJ1-2; D remains unclear. This CDR3 has 14 amino acids. Germline values: CDR1 SNHLY, CDR2 FYNNEI. The V gene lost 4 bases and the J gene lost 5 bases, with 14 bases spanning the gap. CDR3 coding DNA: TGTGCCAGCAGTGGCCTGGTTGTGGAGTATGGCTACACCTTC. This translates into CASSGLVVEYGYTF.

This rearrangement joins TRBV5-4 to TRBJ2-5; D possibly corresponds to TRBD2 (5 bases). Trimming took off 3 bases at V and 2 bases at J, with 11 bases between the two ends. There are 14 residues in the CDR3. The V gene's germline CDR1 is SGHNT and CDR2 YYREEE (reference sequence). The CDR3 bases are TGTGCCAGCAGCTCGATACGGGATCAAGAGACCCAGTACTTC. It specifies CASSSIRDQETQYF.

The chain uses TRBV6-6 and TRBJ2-2; tentative D call: TRBD1 (6 bases). The V gene lost 5 bases and the J gene lost 3 bases, with 13 bases spanning the gap. Germline CDR1 MNHNY, CDR2 SVGAGI (reference sequence). The CDR3 covers 15 residues. The CDR3 bases are TGTGCCAGCAGTCCCCCAGGGGTCGACACCGGGGAGCTGTTTTTT. Translation: CASSPPGVDTGELFF.

This chain connects TRBV2 to TRBJ1-1; a possible D gene is TRBD1 (6 bases). The CDR3 is 15 amino acids. From germline, CDR1 is SNHLY and CDR2 FYNNEI. Between the trimmed V and J ends, which lost 2 bases and 7 bases, there was a span of 17 bases. In nucleotides, the CDR3 is TGTGCCAGCAGTGAATGCAACAGGGAGTCGTGTGAAGCTTTCTTT. Amino acids: CASSECNRESCEAFF. Supplemented by reference TRBV2 and TRBJ1-1, the full variable domain reads EPEVTQTPSHQVTQMGQEVILRCVPISNHLYFYWYRQILGQKVEFLVSFYNNEISEKSEIFDDQFSVERPDGSNFTLKIRSTKLEDSAMYFCASSECNRESCEAFFGQGTRLTVV.

This chain links TRBV4-1 with TRBJ1-6; maybe TRBD1 (5 bases). The V end was cut by 4 bases, the J end by 8 bases, with 15 bases between. The CDR3 loop spans 15 amino acids. CDR1 and CDR2 from the germline V gene are MGHRA and YSYEKL. CDR3 DNA: TGCGCCAGCAGCCTAAATGAGTGGGGGGATTCACCCCTCCACTTT. This encodes CASSLNEWGDSPLHF.

The CDR3 DNA reads TGCGCCAGCAGCCAAGATTACGGGGGAAACTCCTACAATGAGCAGTTCTTC. As protein: CASSQDYGGNSYNEQFF. V and J are TRBV4-1 and TRBJ2-1; D is possibly TRBD2 (6 bases). The V and J ends lost 0 bases and 0 bases respectively, with 12 bases between them. Per the germline V gene, CDR1 is MGHRA and CDR2 is YSYEKL. This CDR3 has 17 amino acids.

This clone was detected once. CDR3 in amino acids: CATSRDGLDSPLHF. CDR3 bases: TGTGCCACCAGCAGAGATGGACTTGATTCACCCCTCCACTTT. J is TRBJ1-6 and V is TRBV15; D unclear. CDR1 is LNHNV and CDR2 is YYDKDF in the germline V gene (reference sequence). The CDR3 loop spans 14 amino acids. V was clipped by 0 bases and J by 8 bases, with 8 bases between them. The whole variable domain, filled in from reference TRBV15 and TRBJ1-6, reads DAMVIQNPRYQVTQFGKPVTLSCSQTLNHNVMYWYQQKSSQAPKLLFHYYDKDFNNEADTPDNFQSRRPNTSFCFLDIRSPGLGDTAMYLCATSRDGLDSPLHFGNGTRLTVT.

The V gene is TRBV7-9, the J gene TRBJ2-7; 10 nucleotides match TRBD2. Trimming removed 2 bases from V and 5 bases from J; junction bases left unmatched: 3. The CDR3 length is 14 residues. The V gene's germline CDR1 is SEHNR and CDR2 FQNEAQ (reference sequence). The CDR3 nucleotides read TGTGCCAGCAGCTTAAGACTAGCGGGCCACGAGCAGTACTTC. Its protein product is CASSLRLAGHEQYF. Using reference TRBV7-9 and TRBJ2-7 for the parts outside the CDR3, the full variable domain is DTGVSQNPRHKITKRGQNVTFRCDPISEHNRLYWYRQTLGQGPEFLTYFQNEAQLEKSRLLSDRFSAERPKGSFSTLEIQRTEQGDSAMYLCASSLRLAGHEQYFGPGTRLTVT.

As to this clone: The same CDR3 can be traced to other DNA sequences in this sample. The chain couples TRBV18 to TRBJ1-1; TRBD1 matches 10 bases. The CDR3 runs to 15 residues. Losses at the gene ends were 3 bases for V and 1 base for J; bases not matched to a gene: 2. CDR1 is KGHSH, CDR2 LQKENI, per germline. CDR3: CASSPRDRGNTEAFF. CDR3 nucleotides: TGTGCCAGCTCACCCCGGGACAGGGGGAACACTGAAGCTTTCTTT.

Only a few counts were recorded for this clone. The CDR3 nucleotides read TGCGCCAGCAGCCGGTACACATCGAACACTGAAGCTTTCTTT. Protein product: CASSRYTSNTEAFF. The chain recombines TRBV4-1 with TRBJ1-1, with D uncertain. Germline V CDR1 and CDR2: MGHRA, YSYEKL. Trimming took 4 bases from V and 1 from J, leaving 10 bases between them. The CDR3 contains 14 residues.

This chain joins TRBV11-3 and TRBJ2-2, with a possible D match to TRBD1 (7 bases). Germline loops: CDR1 SGHNT, CDR2 YENEEA. The CDR3 spans 15 residues. The V end was cut by 5 bases, the J end by 6 bases, with 16 bases between. CDR3 region: CASSGGTESSGELFF. The CDR3 coding sequence is TGTGCCAGCAGCGGAGGGACAGAAAGTTCCGGGGAGCTGTTTTTT.

The rearrangement links TRBV25-1 to TRBJ1-4; D is possibly TRBD1 (5 bases). Trimming pared 5 bases from V and 8 bases from J, leaving 12 bases between. CDR1 and CDR2 (germline): MGHDK, SYGVNS. CDR3 size: 13 residues. CDR3 residues: CASSPQAGEKLFF. The CDR3 DNA follows: TGTGCCAGCAGTCCACAGGCAGGGGAAAAACTGTTTTTT.

The chain links TRBV5-5 to TRBJ1-5, with 7 bases fitting TRBD1. This CDR3 comprises 15 residues. Germline V lookup: CDR1 SGHKS, CDR2 YYEKEE (reference sequence). J was trimmed by 6 bases and V by 4 bases; bases with no gene match: 10. For the CDR3, the DNA is TGTGCCAGCAGCATGGGACAGTGGGGAGGTCAGCCCCAGCATTTT. As protein: CASSMGQWGGQPQHF.

The V and J genes are TRBV5-5 and TRBJ2-5; D possibly corresponds to TRBD1 (5 bases). This CDR3 has 16 residues. Germline values: CDR1 SGHKS, CDR2 YYEKEE (reference sequence). The V end was cut by 1 base, the J end by 1 base, with 14 bases between. The chain's CDR3 is CASSLRGTRPQETQYF. In nucleotides, the CDR3 is TGTGCCAGCAGCTTGAGGGGAACTCGACCCCAAGAGACCCAGTACTTC.

This clone was picked up many times. This chain joins TRBV2 and TRBJ1-6, with 7 nucleotides matching TRBD1. Germline loops: CDR1 SNHLY, CDR2 FYNNEI. Unmatched junction bases numbered 9, after V lost 7 bases and J lost 9 bases. CDR3 length: 14 amino acids. The DNA of the CDR3 is TGTGCCAGCAAGTGGGACAGCGCATTTTCACCCCTCCACTTT. Translating gives CASKWDSAFSPLHF.

The chain employs TRBV18 and TRBJ1-6, with D hard to call. The CDR3 spans 12 residues. V was cut by 3 bases and J by 5 bases, with 2 bases left in between. From germline, CDR1 is KGHSH and CDR2 LQKENI. The CDR3 spells CASSPNNSPLHF. Written as DNA, the CDR3 is TGTGCCAGCTCACCCAATAATTCACCCCTCCACTTT.

The chain recombines TRBV28 with TRBJ2-5; 10 bases map to TRBD1. V lost 6 bases, J lost 5 bases, and 9 bases stayed unmatched. The CDR3 runs to 15 residues. CDR1 and CDR2 (germline): MDHEN, SYDVKM. CDR3 DNA sequence: TGTGCCAGCAGGGGGGGAGACAGGGGGCTTGAGACCCAGTACTTC. It specifies CASRGGDRGLETQYF. Using reference TRBV28 and TRBJ2-5 for the parts outside the CDR3, the full variable domain is DVKVTQSSRYLVKRTGEKVFLECVQDMDHENMFWYRQDPGLGLRLIYFSYDVKMKEKGDIPEGYSVSREKKERFSLILESASTNQTSMYLCASRGGDRGLETQYFGPGTRLLVL.

This rearrangement joins TRBV9 to TRBJ2-3, with 12 bases identical to TRBD2. The CDR3 is 16 amino acids. CDR1 is SGDLS and CDR2 is YYNGEE in the germline V gene. Trimming took 2 bases from V and 3 from J; bases not matched to a gene: 4. The CDR3, as DNA: TGTGCCAGCAGCGTTAGGACTAGCGGGGAGACAGATACGCAGTATTTT. As protein: CASSVRTSGETDTQYF. Supplemented by reference TRBV9 and TRBJ2-3, the full variable domain reads DSGVTQTPKHLITATGQRVTLRCSPRSGDLSVYWYQQSLDQGLQFLIQYYNGEERAKGNILERFSAQQFPDLHSELNLSSLELGDSALYFCASSVRTSGETDTQYFGPGTRLTVL.

This rearrangement joins TRBV28 to TRBJ1-3; D is ambiguous. The CDR3 is made up of 16 amino acids. Germline assignment: CDR1 MDHEN and CDR2 SYDVKM. V dropped 3 bases and J dropped 0 bases, with 12 bases sitting between them. The chain's CDR3 is CASSLWVGSSGNTIYF. As DNA, the CDR3 is TGTGCCAGCAGTTTGTGGGTCGGGAGCTCTGGAAACACCATATATTTT.

The chain couples TRBV27 to TRBJ1-2, with D maybe TRBD1 (5 bases). The germline V gene encodes CDR1 MNHEY and CDR2 SMNVEV (reference sequence). With 6 bases removed from V and 5 bases from J, the gap between germline ends came to 13 bases. The CDR3 length is 13 residues. CDR3 DNA sequence: TGTGCCAGCAGGGGGCCGTTTTTGTATGGCTACACCTTC. This sequence encodes CASRGPFLYGYTF.

V usage is TRBV6-6 and J usage is TRBJ1-2; D gene uncertain. CDR1 MNHNY and CDR2 SVGAGI come from the germline V gene (reference sequence). The CDR3 runs to 12 residues. Trimming shortened V by 3 bases and J by 6 bases, and 8 bases separated the two germline ends. DNA of the CDR3: TGTGCCAGCAGTTATAACAGACATGGCTACACCTTC. Translation gives CASSYNRHGYTF.

The DNA of the CDR3 is TGTGCCAGCAGTGAAGAGGACACCGTGTCTTGGAGCAATCAGCCCCAGCATTTT. It encodes CASSEEDTVSWSNQPQHF. This sequence joins TRBV6-1 and TRBJ1-5, with D maybe TRBD1 (5 bases). This CDR3 has 18 residues. In germline, CDR1 is MNHNS, CDR2 SASEGT. Trimming removed 1 base at V and 1 base at J, with 17 bases between.

As for this clone: Other DNA sequences of this sample code for an identical CDR3. The V call is TRBV2, the J call TRBJ1-1; 12 positions agree with TRBD1. CDR1 is SNHLY and CDR2 is FYNNEI in the germline V gene. V trimming: 6 bases; J trimming: 4 bases; junction bases outside the gene matches: 3. CDR3 length equals 14 residues. The CDR3 region has the DNA TGTGCCAGCAGGGGACAGGGGGCGGGCACTGAAGCTTTCTTT. Translating it yields CASRGQGAGTEAFF.

The J gene is TRBJ2-3, the V gene TRBV10-3; 10 nucleotides match TRBD1. The germline CDR1 and CDR2 sequences are ENHRY and SYGVKD. V shed 6 bases, J shed 4 bases, and the junction held 7 bases outside the gene matches. The CDR3 runs 15 residues. DNA for the CDR3: TGTGCCATCAGCCCCGCCGGGACAGGGGCAGATACGCAGTATTTT. As protein: CAISPAGTGADTQYF.